These 21 T cell receptor beta chains originate from one sample sequenced in a study of regulatory T cells in long-lasting Graves disease. Construction of the TCR beta libraries employed iRepertoire HTBI primers in conjunction with Arm-PCR of CDR3 regions. Each CDR3 protein gets one entry after TCRdb re-called the multiplex PCR reads with MiXCR. The sample consists of about 520,000 distinct CDR3 sequences, more than 10% of them appearing once. As for time point: newly diagnosed GD, antithyroid drugs for less than 3 months. Extracted PBMC RNA gave rise to the TCR library. A further study also used this sample, focusing on T cells in Graves' hyperthyroidism and ophthalmopathy.

Here the sequenced sample was peripheral blood mononuclear cells (PBMCs), taken at new diagnosis, from a patient treated with antithyroid drugs. These receptors were obtained from a woman between 25 and 40 years old with Graves disease.

Ten or more counts support this clonotype. V usage is TRBV28 and J usage is TRBJ2-1; D gene ambiguous. The germline V and J ends were trimmed by 5 bases and 0 bases, with 20 bases remaining between them. The CDR3 loop spans 18 amino acids. The germline V gene has CDR1 MDHEN and CDR2 SYDVKM. The CDR3 sequence is CASSTARGRASSYNEQFF. The CDR3, as DNA: TGTGCCAGCAGTACTGCCCGCGGACGGGCAAGCTCCTACAATGAGCAGTTCTTC.

On this clonotype: A much larger clone lies one base from this, so it may be a read error. The chain links TRBV6-5 to TRBJ2-7; 8 nucleotides match TRBD1. CDR1 is MNHEY, CDR2 SVGAGI, per germline. The CDR3 loop spans 16 amino acids. In DNA, the CDR3 is TGTGCCGGCAGTTACTCGTATACAGGGGGGTCCTACGAGCAGTACTTC. Protein product: CAGSYSYTGGSYEQYF.

This clonotype has at least ten counts. The chain recombines TRBV2 with TRBJ1-1; a possible D gene is TRBD1 (5 bases). CDR3 size: 13 residues. Germline V gene sequence: CDR1 SNHLY, CDR2 FYNNEI. Trimming cost V 2 bases and J 4 bases, with 8 bases left between them. CDR3 residues: CASSEIQGTEAFF. CDR3 DNA sequence: TGTGCCAGCAGTGAAATCCAGGGCACTGAAGCTTTCTTT.

A few counts support this clonotype. J is TRBJ2-1 and V is TRBV6-1; weak D call: TRBD2 (5 bases). Germline lookup yields CDR1 MNHNS and CDR2 SASEGT. The CDR3 length is 15 residues. V lost 6 bases and J 7 bases, leaving 19 bases between the germline ends. Here the CDR3 reads CASSRDYQETNEQFF. DNA for the CDR3: TGTGCCAGCAGCCGCGACTACCAGGAGACGAATGAGCAGTTCTTC.

This clonotype appeared many times. The V and J genes are TRBV29-1 and TRBJ2-3; D is unresolved. Germline assignment: CDR1 SQVTM and CDR2 ANQGSEA. CDR3 size: 14 residues. Trimming took off 6 bases at V and 7 bases at J, with 20 bases between the two ends. The CDR3 protein is CSVRNHNFGNTQYF. Written as DNA, the CDR3 is TGCAGCGTCCGGAATCATAACTTCGGAAATACGCAGTATTTT.

This clonotype was counted ten times or more. The chain joins TRBV3-1 to TRBJ1-2; D possibly corresponds to TRBD1 (5 bases). V was trimmed by 0 bases and J by 2 bases, leaving 16 bases between them. The CDR3 has 17 residues. Looked up from germline, CDR1 is LGHDT and CDR2 is YNNKEL (reference sequence). As DNA, the CDR3 is TGTGCCAGCAGCCAAGATCAGCTTGGGGGAGAGAACTATGGCTACACCTTC. Translating it yields CASSQDQLGGENYGYTF. Full variable domain (rest looked up from reference TRBV3-1 and TRBJ1-2): DTAVSQTPKYLVTQMGNDKSIKCEQNLGHDTMYWYKQDSKKFLKIMFSYNNKELIINETVPNRFSPKSPDKAHLNLHINSLELGDSAVYFCASSQDQLGGENYGYTFGSGTRLTVV.

This chain connects TRBV9 to TRBJ1-6; D possibly corresponds to TRBD1 (5 bases). Germline V gene sequence: CDR1 SGDLS, CDR2 YYNGEE. The V and J ends lost 4 bases and 5 bases respectively, with 19 bases between them. The CDR3 loop spans 17 amino acids. CDR3 sequence: CASSPGSRGTHNSPLHF. The CDR3 DNA sequence: TGTGCCAGCAGCCCCGGTAGTCGTGGGACTCATAATTCACCCCTCCACTTT.

This clonotype was seen a handful of times. The chain carries TRBV5-8 and TRBJ1-5, with TRBD1 matching over 7 bases. Germline V gene sequence: CDR1 SGHTS, CDR2 YDEGEE. The CDR3 runs 16 residues. The V segment lost 0 bases and the J segment 5 bases; nucleotides outside the gene matches: 8. The CDR3 coding sequence is TGTGCCAGCAGCTTGGGGGTATTGACAGGGTATCAGCCCCAGCATTTT. It specifies CASSLGVLTGYQPQHF.

In the case of this clonotype: A single base separates this from a much larger clone, so it may be a read error. V gene TRBV6-2 or TRBV6-3 combines with J gene TRBJ2-7; D unresolved. Germline V gene lookup returns CDR1 MNHEY and CDR2 SVGEGT. This CDR3 is built from 13 residues. This CDR3 is CTSSHSRLRQQYF. The CDR3 nucleotides read TGTACCAGCAGCCATTCCCGGCTACGCCAGCAGTACTTC.

Remarks on this clonotype: This likely reflects a read error, since a far larger clone is one base away. This sequence joins TRBV6-2 or TRBV6-3 and TRBJ2-7; 7 bases agree with TRBD2. The CDR3 loop spans 14 amino acids. Looked up from germline, CDR1 is MNHEY and CDR2 is SVGEGT. CDR3 loop: CASSYSASGYEQHF. CDR3 DNA sequence: TGTGCCAGCAGTTACTCGGCTAGCGGCTACGAGCAGCACTTC.

This clonotype was observed a handful of times. V is TRBV6-1 and J is TRBJ1-5; 10 bases are a match to TRBD1. CDR3 length equals 13 residues. Germline V gene data show CDR1 as MNHNS and CDR2 as SASEGT. Losses at the gene ends were 8 bases for V and 7 bases for J; bases not matched to a gene: 5. The CDR3: CASATGGWQPQHF. The CDR3 coding sequence is TGTGCCAGCGCGACAGGGGGCTGGCAGCCCCAGCATTTT.

The chain carries TRBV19 and TRBJ1-5; D is possibly TRBD1 (5 bases). Germline V gene lookup returns CDR1 LNHDA and CDR2 SQIVND (reference sequence). The germline V and J ends were trimmed by 0 bases and 0 bases, with 21 bases remaining between them. The CDR3 runs 20 residues. The CDR3 DNA reads TGTGCCAGTAGTATAGAAGGTTTGGGGTGGGGGAGAGATAGCAATCAGCCCCAGCATTTT. It yields the protein CASSIEGLGWGRDSNQPQHF. Combining the CDR3 with reference TRBV19 and TRBJ1-5 gives the whole variable domain DGGITQSPKYLFRKEGQNVTLSCEQNLNHDAMYWYRQDPGQGLRLIYYSQIVNDFQKGDIAEGYSVSREKKESFPLTVTSAQKNPTAFYLCASSIEGLGWGRDSNQPQHFGDGTRLSIL.

The V gene is TRBV12-3 or TRBV12-4, the J gene TRBJ1-3; possibly TRBD1 for D (5 bases). The CDR3 runs 18 residues. With 2 bases removed from V and 0 bases from J, the gap between germline ends came to 17 bases. The CDR3 sequence: CASSLPRAPAFSGNTIYF. The CDR3 DNA is TGTGCCAGCAGTTTACCCAGGGCCCCCGCGTTCTCTGGAAACACCATATATTTT.

This clonotype was seen at least ten times. This chain links TRBV15 with TRBJ2-1; no reliable D call. Germline V gives CDR1 LNHNV, CDR2 YYDKDF (reference sequence). V shed 5 bases and J shed 3 bases, with 11 bases lying between them. This CDR3 has 14 residues. CDR3 DNA: TGTGCCACCAGCTCTAGGATGAGCTACAATGAGCAGTTCTTC. Its translation: CATSSRMSYNEQFF.

Remarks on this clonotype: A far larger clone differs by one base, so this is likely a read error. V gene TRBV2 combines with J gene TRBJ2-7; TRBD2 matches at 8 bases. The CDR3 loop spans 13 amino acids. The V gene's germline CDR1 is SNHLY and CDR2 FYNNEI. V dropped 7 bases and J dropped 7; count of bases not matched to a gene: 9. The CDR3 is CASTRTSPDEQYF. In DNA form, the CDR3 reads TGTGCCAGCACTCGGACTAGCCCCGATGAGCAGTACTTC.

This clonotype was seen at least ten times. The rearrangement links TRBV2 to TRBJ1-2; tentatively, D is TRBD1 (6 bases). The CDR3 contains 14 residues. Germline values: CDR1 SNHLY, CDR2 FYNNEI. V lost 6 bases and J lost 7, with 18 bases in between. CDR3 loop: CASSTRQDSSGYTF. The CDR3 coding sequence is TGTGCCAGCAGCACAAGACAGGACTCCTCTGGCTACACCTTC.

J is TRBJ2-2 and V is TRBV6-4; the match to TRBD2 covers 10 bases. The germline CDR1 and CDR2 sequences are MRHNA and SNTAGT. The CDR3 consists of 16 residues. The trim removed 2 bases at V and 4 bases at J, leaving 4 bases unmatched. The CDR3 here is CASSDRASGSTGELFF. The CDR3 nucleotides are TGTGCCAGCAGTGACCGGGCTAGCGGGAGCACCGGGGAGCTGTTTTTT.

This clonotype was recorded many times. The rearrangement links TRBV28 to TRBJ2-1; 7 positions match TRBD1. With the DNA end fitting TRBJ2-5 better, the J assignment may be wrong. The CDR3 totals 12 residues. From germline, CDR1 is MDHEN and CDR2 SYDVKM. The CDR3 DNA reads as TGTGCCAGCAGTGGACAGGTGAAGACCCAGTACTTC. Its translation: CASSGQVKTQYF.

This clonotype was picked up many times. The V and J genes are TRBV6-1 and TRBJ1-1; D unresolved. The germline V gene encodes CDR1 MNHNS and CDR2 SASEGT. Trimming stripped 8 bases from V and 1 base from J, with 11 bases between. This CDR3 comprises 13 residues. The CDR3 loop is CASAARGNTEAFF. DNA of the CDR3: TGTGCCAGCGCGGCTCGGGGGAACACTGAAGCTTTCTTT.

The V and J genes are TRBV7-9 and TRBJ1-1; D gene ambiguous. From germline, CDR1 is SEHNR and CDR2 FQNEAQ (reference sequence). There are 12 residues in the CDR3. Trimming cost V 3 bases and J 4 bases, with 6 bases left between them. The DNA of the CDR3 is TGTGCCAGCAGCTTTGAGAGCACTGAAGCTTTCTTT. This sequence encodes CASSFESTEAFF.

The chain couples TRBV28 to TRBJ2-7; 12 bases fit TRBD1. The germline CDR1 and CDR2 sequences are MDHEN and SYDVKM. Trimming cost V 5 bases and J 3 bases; bases outside gene matches: 5. The CDR3 is 15 residues long. The CDR3 region is CASSPGTGGLYEQYF. CDR3 coding DNA: TGTGCCAGCAGTCCCGGGACAGGGGGCCTCTACGAGCAGTACTTC.